Following are 23 T cell receptor beta chains from one sample sequenced in a study of T cell repertoires in cytomegalovirus infection. A single record per CDR3 protein comes from TCRdb applying MiXCR to the reads. The table includes 200,000 to 250,000 distinct CDR3 sequences, about 23% detected once. Sequenced sample: CD8+ T cells from PBMCs. These receptors came from a human donor in good health (CMV status not recorded). Some clones in this sample may be carry-over from other donors' samples.

This chain connects TRBV7-9 to TRBJ2-7, with 9 nucleotides matching TRBD1. Germline CDR1 is SEHNR and CDR2 is FQNEAQ (reference sequence). CDR3 size: 16 residues. J gave up 4 bases and V 5 bases, and 12 bases lay outside the gene matches. The CDR3 DNA reads TGTGCCAGCAGCCCAGCACGGGACAGGGACTTTTACGAGCAGTACTTC. Translating gives CASSPARDRDFYEQYF.

The chain carries TRBV2 and TRBJ1-6; D is uncertain. Germline CDR1 is SNHLY and CDR2 is FYNNEI. V lost 0 bases to trimming and J lost 2 bases, with 11 bases between them. The CDR3 loop spans 17 amino acids. The DNA of the CDR3 is TGTGCCAGCAGTGAAGCGGCGGAGGCCCCCTATAATTCACCCCTCCACTTT. Its protein is CASSEAAEAPYNSPLHF. The full variable domain, in which reference TRBV2 and TRBJ1-6 provide the parts outside the CDR3, is EPEVTQTPSHQVTQMGQEVILRCVPISNHLYFYWYRQILGQKVEFLVSFYNNEISEKSEIFDDQFSVERPDGSNFTLKIRSTKLEDSAMYFCASSEAAEAPYNSPLHFGNGTRLTVT.

The CDR3 DNA sequence: TGTGCCTGGGATCAACCGGGCAGGAACACTGAAGCTTTCTTT. Protein sequence: CAWDQPGRNTEAFF. The genes are TRBV30 and TRBJ1-1; D ambiguous. Trimming removed 5 bases from V and 1 base from J, with 14 bases in between. Germline CDR1 is GTSNPN and CDR2 is SVGIG (reference sequence). The CDR3 is 14 amino acids.

This chain links TRBV7-9 with TRBJ2-7, with D perhaps TRBD2 (6 bases). Trimming cost V 0 bases and J 0 bases, with 9 bases left between them. CDR1 SEHNR and CDR2 FQNEAQ come from the germline V gene (reference sequence). This CDR3 has 15 residues. The CDR3 sequence: CASSLAPGSSYEQYF. Here the CDR3 DNA reads TGTGCCAGCAGCTTAGCTCCCGGGAGCTCCTACGAGCAGTACTTC.

The genes are TRBV4-1 and TRBJ2-1; D not resolved. The CDR3 is 12 residues long. Per the germline V gene, CDR1 is MGHRA and CDR2 is YSYEKL. V dropped 8 bases and J dropped 3 bases, with 8 bases sitting between them. The DNA for the CDR3 is TGCGCCAGCGGGTGGAACTACAATGAGCAGTTCTTC. Protein product: CASGWNYNEQFF.

Turning to this clonotype: Possible read error: a much larger clone is one base away. This chain joins TRBV7-2 and TRBJ2-7; 8 bases fit TRBD1. The CDR3 consists of 15 residues. CDR1 and CDR2 from the germline V gene are SGHTA and FQGNSA. With 3 bases clipped from V and 3 bases from J, the junction kept 7 bases outside the gene matches. The CDR3 region has the DNA TGTACCAGCAGCTTCTCCCGGGACAGGTACTACGAGCAGTACTTC. Its translation: CTSSFSRDRYYEQYF.

In its sample, this clonotype was seen a few times. This chain joins TRBV29-1 and TRBJ2-1; D might be TRBD1 (6 bases). This CDR3 contains 11 residues. Trimming left V 4 bases short and J 5 bases short, with 6 bases between. CDR1 and CDR2 from the germline V gene are SQVTM and ANQGSEA. The CDR3: CSVGTDNEQFF. Written as DNA, the CDR3 is TGCAGCGTTGGGACAGACAATGAGCAGTTCTTC.

Many counts were recorded for this clonotype. The CDR3 DNA follows: TGTGCCAGCAGCACCGGGACTACAATGAACACTGAAGCTTTCTTT. As protein: CASSTGTTMNTEAFF. The chain joins TRBV7-6 to TRBJ1-1, with a weak D call TRBD1 (5 bases). CDR3 length: 15 residues. Germline V CDR1 and CDR2: SGHVS, FNYEAQ. Trimming took off 5 bases at V and 0 bases at J, with 13 bases between the two ends.

This chain connects TRBV20-1 to TRBJ2-2; D gene uncertain. CDR3 size: 13 residues. Germline V gene sequence: CDR1 DFQATT, CDR2 SNEGSKA (reference sequence). The germline V and J ends were trimmed by 5 bases and 3 bases, with 10 bases remaining between them. CDR3 DNA: TGCAGTGCTTACGGCCGGGACACCGGGGAGCTGTTTTTT. It yields the protein CSAYGRDTGELFF.

This clonotype has a handful of counts. CDR3 in amino acids: CSARDSSGVYNEQFF. CDR3 nucleotides: TGCAGTGCTAGAGATTCTAGCGGGGTGTACAATGAGCAGTTCTTC. The chain combines TRBV20-1 with TRBJ2-1, with TRBD2 matching 9 bases. Trimming took 0 bases from V and 4 from J; bases not matched to a gene: 4. CDR1 DFQATT and CDR2 SNEGSKA come from the germline V gene (reference sequence). The CDR3 has 15 residues.

The rearrangement links TRBV7-8 to TRBJ2-7; D is possibly TRBD1 or TRBD2 (5 bases each). Germline V gene sequence: CDR1 SGHVS, CDR2 FQNEAQ. This CDR3 has 13 residues. CDR3 loop: CVSTPGRDYEQYF. CDR3 in DNA: TGTGTCAGTACCCCGGGACGGGACTACGAGCAGTACTTC.

The chain combines TRBV7-2 with TRBJ2-7; tentatively, D is TRBD1 or TRBD2 (5 bases each). The CDR3 contains 15 residues. CDR1 and CDR2 from the germline V gene are SGHTA and FQGNSA. V was shortened by 6 bases and J by 1 base, with 16 bases between the two germline ends. CDR3 region: CASRLDSRVSYEQYF. The DNA for the CDR3 is TGTGCCAGCAGACTAGACAGCAGAGTTTCCTACGAGCAGTACTTC.

In DNA form, the CDR3 reads TGTGCCAGCAGCCACCGGGACGAGCAGTACTTC. It encodes CASSHRDEQYF. The gene calls are TRBV7-9 and TRBJ2-7; the D is unclear. CDR3 size: 11 residues. Deletions cut 5 bases from V and 5 bases from J, with 7 bases between. Germline V gene data show CDR1 as SEHNR and CDR2 as FQNEAQ (reference sequence). The entire variable domain, with the rest obtained from reference TRBV7-9 and TRBJ2-7, is as follows: DTGVSQNPRHKITKRGQNVTFRCDPISEHNRLYWYRQTLGQGPEFLTYFQNEAQLEKSRLLSDRFSAERPKGSFSTLEIQRTEQGDSAMYLCASSHRDEQYFGPGTRLTVT.

This clonotype was found many times. The rearrangement links TRBV7-9 to TRBJ2-7; D is tentatively TRBD1 or TRBD2 (5 bases each). The V and J ends lost 3 bases and 2 bases respectively, with 8 bases between them. CDR3 length: 13 residues. The germline CDR1 and CDR2 sequences are SEHNR and FQNEAQ (reference sequence). The CDR3 loop reads CASSFRDPYEQYF. The CDR3 DNA reads TGTGCCAGCAGCTTCAGGGACCCCTACGAGCAGTACTTC.

The gene calls are TRBV11-2 and TRBJ2-1; 13 nucleotides agree with TRBD2. Germline CDR1 and CDR2: SGHAT and FQNNGV. There are 16 residues in the CDR3. V lost 5 bases and J lost 8; bases outside the gene matches: 9. In DNA, the CDR3 is TGTGCCAGCAGCGACCGCACTAGCGGGGGGGCGGATGAGCAGTTCTTC. It specifies CASSDRTSGGADEQFF.

As concerns this clonotype: The germline gene is not matched at one end of the junction; a read error may be the cause. The gene calls are TRBV12-3 or TRBV12-4 and TRBJ2-1, with TRBD1 as a possible D gene (6 bases). CDR3 length equals 12 residues. CDR3 residues: CANSFGQIEQFF. The CDR3, as DNA: TGTGCCAACAGTTTTGGACAGATTGAGCAGTTCTTC.

There are many counts of this clonotype. This rearrangement joins TRBV12-3 or TRBV12-4 to TRBJ1-4, with D possibly matching TRBD1 (6 bases). The V end lost 5 bases, the J end lost 11 bases, and 12 bases lay between the germline ends. The CDR3 length is 12 residues. The CDR3 sequence: CASSRGARKLFF. CDR3 DNA: TGTGCCAGCAGTCGGGGGGCGAGGAAACTGTTTTTT.

The chain recombines TRBV7-9 with TRBJ1-1; D may be TRBD1 (6 bases). The germline V gene has CDR1 SEHNR and CDR2 FQNEAQ (reference sequence). V was trimmed by 7 bases and J by 4 bases, leaving 7 bases between them. The CDR3 runs to 11 residues. The CDR3 bases are TGTGCCAGCATCAGGGGCACTGAAGCTTTCTTT. Its protein product is CASIRGTEAFF.

The table lists this clonotype with many counts. CDR3 region: CSVEEGVAYEQYF. The CDR3 DNA is TGCAGCGTTGAAGAAGGGGTCGCCTACGAGCAGTACTTC. The gene calls are TRBV29-1 and TRBJ2-7; D possibly corresponds to TRBD1 (5 bases). Germline loops: CDR1 SQVTM, CDR2 ANQGSEA. CDR3 length: 13 residues. Trimming left V 0 bases short and J 2 bases short, with 8 bases between.

At least ten counts were recorded for this clonotype. The rearrangement links TRBV29-1 to TRBJ1-2, with TRBD1 as a possible D gene (6 bases). Trimming took off 5 bases at V and 2 bases at J, with 21 bases between the two ends. Germline loops: CDR1 SQVTM, CDR2 ANQGSEA. The CDR3 extends over 16 amino acids. DNA for the CDR3: TGCAGCGTTCCCCTGAGAGGACGGACAGTAAACTATGGCTACACCTTC. As protein: CSVPLRGRTVNYGYTF. Drawing the rest from reference TRBV29-1 and TRBJ1-2, the complete variable domain is SAVISQKPSRDICQRGTSLTIQCQVDSQVTMMFWYRQQPGQSLTLIATANQGSEATYESGFVIDKFPISRPNLTFSTLTVSNMSPEDSSIYLCSVPLRGRTVNYGYTFGSGTRLTVV.

This clonotype was seen many times. This chain joins TRBV7-9 and TRBJ1-1, with 8 bases fitting TRBD1. This CDR3 spans 16 amino acids. Germline CDR1 SEHNR, CDR2 FQNEAQ (reference sequence). The V gene end was trimmed by 1 base and the J gene end by 1 base; junction bases not matched to a gene: 5. CDR3 in DNA: TGTGCCAGCAGCTTAGTCTCCACAGGGGGGAACACTGAAGCTTTCTTT. Translating gives CASSLVSTGGNTEAFF.

The table lists this clonotype with a few counts. J is TRBJ2-1 and V is TRBV7-2, with unresolved D. Germline V gives CDR1 SGHTA, CDR2 FQGNSA. This CDR3 is 15 amino acids long. With 1 base removed from V and 5 bases from J, the gap between germline ends came to 12 bases. Written as DNA, the CDR3 is TGTGCCAGCAGCTTAGGACACATGATTAACAATGAGCAGTTCTTC. Translated: CASSLGHMINNEQFF. Full variable domain (rest looked up from reference TRBV7-2 and TRBJ2-1): GAGVSQSPSNKVTEKGKDVELRCDPISGHTALYWYRQSLGQGLEFLIYFQGNSAPDKSGLPSDRFSAERTGGSVSTLTIQRTQQEDSAVYLCASSLGHMINNEQFFGPGTRLTVL.

The table lists this clonotype with many counts. This chain links TRBV7-8 with TRBJ2-3; D may be TRBD2 (6 bases). Germline-derived CDR1 and CDR2 are SGHVS and FQNEAQ. The CDR3 runs 14 residues. V was cut by 5 bases and J by 6 bases, with 15 bases left in between. The CDR3 coding sequence is TGTGCCAGCAGCCTAGGGGACTGGCTGGATACGCAGTATTTT. Translated, it gives CASSLGDWLDTQYF. The variable domain in full, with the rest retrieved from reference TRBV7-8 and TRBJ2-3, is GAGVSQSPRYKVAKRGQDVALRCDPISGHVSLFWYQQALGQGPEFLTYFQNEAQLDKSGLPSDRFFAERPEGSVSTLKIQRTQQEDSAVYLCASSLGDWLDTQYFGPGTRLTVL.